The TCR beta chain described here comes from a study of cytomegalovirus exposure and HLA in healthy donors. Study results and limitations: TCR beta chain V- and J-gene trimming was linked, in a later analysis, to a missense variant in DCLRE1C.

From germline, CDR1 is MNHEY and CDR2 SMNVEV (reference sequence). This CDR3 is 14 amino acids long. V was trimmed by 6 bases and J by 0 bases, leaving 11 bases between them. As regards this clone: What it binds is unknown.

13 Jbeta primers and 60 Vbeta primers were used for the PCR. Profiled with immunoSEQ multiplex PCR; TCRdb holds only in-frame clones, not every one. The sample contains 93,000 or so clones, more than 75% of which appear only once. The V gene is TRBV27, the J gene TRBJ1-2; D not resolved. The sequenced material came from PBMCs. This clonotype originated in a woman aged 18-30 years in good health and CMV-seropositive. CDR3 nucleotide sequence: TGTGCCAGCAGCATTTCCGGGGCTAACTATGGCTACACCTTC. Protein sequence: CASSISGANYGYTF.